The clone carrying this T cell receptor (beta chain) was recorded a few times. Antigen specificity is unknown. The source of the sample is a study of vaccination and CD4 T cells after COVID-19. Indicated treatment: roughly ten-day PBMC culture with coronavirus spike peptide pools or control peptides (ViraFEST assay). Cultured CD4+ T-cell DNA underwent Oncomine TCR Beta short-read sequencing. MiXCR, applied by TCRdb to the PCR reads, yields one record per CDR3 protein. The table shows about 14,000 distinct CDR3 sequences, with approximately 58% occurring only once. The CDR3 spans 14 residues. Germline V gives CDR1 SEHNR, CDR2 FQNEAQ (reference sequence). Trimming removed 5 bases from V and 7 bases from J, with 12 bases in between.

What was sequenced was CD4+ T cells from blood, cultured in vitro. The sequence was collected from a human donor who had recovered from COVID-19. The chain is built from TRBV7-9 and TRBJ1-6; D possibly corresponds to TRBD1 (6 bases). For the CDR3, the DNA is TGTGCCAGCAGCCTACAGGGTAGAAATTCACCCCTCCACTTT. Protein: CASSLQGRNSPLHF.